These T cell receptor beta chains were read from a single sample in a study of blood T cells in healthy people across ages. TCRdb fed the 5' RACE reads into MiXCR, producing one record per CDR3 protein. The sample records around 1,000,000 distinct CDR3 sequences, around 25% being singletons. This sample also belongs to another study, concerning T cells of mothers and their children.

Sequencing was done on a sample of blood. These receptors were obtained from a girl aged 2-10 years in good health. The conserved cysteine and the conserved F or W are not part of the CDR3 here.

J gene | V gene | CDR3 protein
TRBJ2-5 | TRBV11-2 | ASRAQREVLETQY
TRBJ2-1 | TRBV24-1 | ATSDPLLAGGVGQF
TRBJ1-1 | TRBV29-1 | SADRAGGTEAF
TRBJ1-4 | TRBV6-2/TRBV6-3 | ASSYVAREKLF
TRBJ1-6 | TRBV6-2/TRBV6-3 | ASKFGRGRNSPLH
TRBJ1-2 | TRBV11-2 | ASRGLGVRDYGYT
TRBJ2-5 | TRBV2 | ASGEGQETQY
TRBJ1-4 | TRBV19 | ASRELRRLF
TRBJ1-2 | TRBV10-3 | AISADFNYGYT
TRBJ2-3 | TRBV20-1 | SAAKGRFTQDTQY
TRBJ2-5 | TRBV12-3/TRBV12-4 | ASSLTSADRLETQY
TRBJ1-1 | TRBV20-1 | SAEMNTEAF
NA | TRBV5-8 | ASSLGVRLAGRYQETQY
TRBJ1-2 | TRBV6-6 | ASSPTDRWNYGYT
TRBJ2-2 | TRBV28 | ASSLILAEYTGELF
TRBJ1-4 | TRBV11-2 | ASSFWRMQEKLF
TRBJ1-6 | TRBV13 | ASTRTNSPLH
TRBJ2-6 | TRBV4-1 | ASSQGGTGQGGANVLT
TRBJ2-4 | TRBV25-1 | ASSPQGADIQY
NA | TRBV7-2 | ASSLKGTSSSYEQY
TRBJ2-5 | TRBV12-3/TRBV12-4 | ASSLGQGYQETQY
TRBJ1-3 | TRBV4-1 | ASSPTGASGNTIY
NA | TRBV2 | ASIWGREVIVEQY
TRBJ1-1 | TRBV6-5 | ASSNSRNTEAF
TRBJ2-7 | TRBV7-8 | ASSIGGGQAYEQY
TRBJ2-3 | TRBV7-9 | ASSFPGGGTKRTDTQY
TRBJ2-1 | TRBV20-1 | SAKTFEMGLAAYNEQF
TRBJ2-7 | TRBV5-1 | ASSLVIQSDYYEQY
TRBJ2-1 | TRBV28 | ASIPGSAGYNEQF